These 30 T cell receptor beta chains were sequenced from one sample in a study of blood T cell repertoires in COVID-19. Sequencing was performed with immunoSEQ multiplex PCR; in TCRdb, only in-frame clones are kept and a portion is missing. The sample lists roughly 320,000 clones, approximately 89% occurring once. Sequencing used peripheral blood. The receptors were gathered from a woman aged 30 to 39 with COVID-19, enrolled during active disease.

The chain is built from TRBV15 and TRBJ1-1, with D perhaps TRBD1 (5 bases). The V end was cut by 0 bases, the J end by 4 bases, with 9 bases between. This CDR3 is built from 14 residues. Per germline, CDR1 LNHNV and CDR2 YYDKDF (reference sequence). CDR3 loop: CATSRDMGGTEAFF. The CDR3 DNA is TGTGCCACCAGCAGAGATATGGGGGGCACTGAAGCTTTCTTT.

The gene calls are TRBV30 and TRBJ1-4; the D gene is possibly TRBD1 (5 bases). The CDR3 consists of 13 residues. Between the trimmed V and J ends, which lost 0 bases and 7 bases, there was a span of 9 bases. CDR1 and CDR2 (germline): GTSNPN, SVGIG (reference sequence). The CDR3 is CAWSVGTGEKLFF. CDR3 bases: TGTGCCTGGAGTGTAGGCACAGGTGAAAAACTGTTTTTT.

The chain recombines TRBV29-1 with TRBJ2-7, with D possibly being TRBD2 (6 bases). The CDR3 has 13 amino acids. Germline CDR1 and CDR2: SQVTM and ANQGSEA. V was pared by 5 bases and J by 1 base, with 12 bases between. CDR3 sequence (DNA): TGCAGCGTTCGGGGCGGGGTGTCCTACGAGCAGTACTTC. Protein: CSVRGGVSYEQYF.

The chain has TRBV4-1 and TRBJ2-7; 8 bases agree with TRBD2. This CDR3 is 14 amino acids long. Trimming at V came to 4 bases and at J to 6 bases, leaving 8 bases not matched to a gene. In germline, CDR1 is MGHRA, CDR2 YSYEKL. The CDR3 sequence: CASSPGLGLSEQYF. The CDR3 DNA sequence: TGCGCCAGCAGCCCGGGACTAGGCCTCTCCGAGCAGTACTTC.

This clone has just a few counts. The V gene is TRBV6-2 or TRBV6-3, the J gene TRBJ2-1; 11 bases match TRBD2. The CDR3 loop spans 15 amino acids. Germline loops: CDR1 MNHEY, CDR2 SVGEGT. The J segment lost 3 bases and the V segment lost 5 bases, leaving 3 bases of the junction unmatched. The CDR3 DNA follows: TGTGCCAGCAGTCACCTAGCGGGGGGCTACAATGAGCAGTTCTTC. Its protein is CASSHLAGGYNEQFF.

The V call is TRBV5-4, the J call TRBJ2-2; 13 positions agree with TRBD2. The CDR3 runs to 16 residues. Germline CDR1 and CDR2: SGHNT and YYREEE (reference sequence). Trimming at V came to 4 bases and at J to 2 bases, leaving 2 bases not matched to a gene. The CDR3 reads CASSGLAGANTGELFF. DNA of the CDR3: TGTGCCAGCAGCGGACTAGCGGGGGCAAACACCGGGGAGCTGTTTTTT.

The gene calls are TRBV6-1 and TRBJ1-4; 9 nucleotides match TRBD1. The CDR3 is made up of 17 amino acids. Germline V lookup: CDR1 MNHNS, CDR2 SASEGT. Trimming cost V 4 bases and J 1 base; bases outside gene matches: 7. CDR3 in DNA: TGTGCCAGCAGTGGGGGACAGGGTCTTTTAACTAATGAAAAACTGTTTTTT. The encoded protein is CASSGGQGLLTNEKLFF.

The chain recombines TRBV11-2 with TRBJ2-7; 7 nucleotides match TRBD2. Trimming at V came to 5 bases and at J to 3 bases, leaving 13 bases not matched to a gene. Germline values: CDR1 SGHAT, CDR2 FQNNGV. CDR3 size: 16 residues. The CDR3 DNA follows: TGTGCCAGCAGCCCCCGGAGGTGGCGGGGGAGCTACGAGCAGTACTTC. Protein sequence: CASSPRRWRGSYEQYF. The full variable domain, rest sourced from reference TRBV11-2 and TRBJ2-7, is EAGVAQSPRYKIIEKRQSVAFWCNPISGHATLYWYQQILGQGPKLLIQFQNNGVVDDSQLPKDRFSAERLKGVDSTLKIQPAKLEDSAVYLCASSPRRWRGSYEQYFGPGTRLTVT.

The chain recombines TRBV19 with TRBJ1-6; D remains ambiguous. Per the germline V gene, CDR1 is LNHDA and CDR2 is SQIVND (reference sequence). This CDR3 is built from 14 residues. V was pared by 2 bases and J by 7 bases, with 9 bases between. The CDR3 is CASSIMGENSPLHF. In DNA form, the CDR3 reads TGTGCCAGTAGTATAATGGGAGAGAATTCACCCCTCCACTTT.

CDR3 residues: CASRTGIYGYTF. The CDR3 nucleotides are TGTGCCAGCCGGACAGGGATCTATGGCTACACCTTC. This chain links TRBV12-3 or TRBV12-4 with TRBJ1-2; 8 bases fit TRBD1. The J segment lost 4 bases and the V segment lost 8 bases, leaving 3 bases of the junction unmatched. CDR3 length equals 12 residues.

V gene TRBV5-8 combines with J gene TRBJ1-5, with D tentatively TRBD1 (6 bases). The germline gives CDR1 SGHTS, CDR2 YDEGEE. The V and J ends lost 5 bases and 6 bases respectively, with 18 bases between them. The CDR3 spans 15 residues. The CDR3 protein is CASRATYVGGQPQHF. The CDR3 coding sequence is TGTGCCAGCAGAGCGACTTATGTAGGGGGTCAGCCCCAGCATTTT.

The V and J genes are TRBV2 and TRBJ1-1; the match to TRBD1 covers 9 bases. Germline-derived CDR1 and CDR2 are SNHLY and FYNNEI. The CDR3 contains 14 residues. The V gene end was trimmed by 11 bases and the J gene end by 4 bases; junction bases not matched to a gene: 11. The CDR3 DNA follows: TGTGCCCTACGGGGGACAGGGACGGTCACTGAAGCTTTCTTT. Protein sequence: CALRGTGTVTEAFF.

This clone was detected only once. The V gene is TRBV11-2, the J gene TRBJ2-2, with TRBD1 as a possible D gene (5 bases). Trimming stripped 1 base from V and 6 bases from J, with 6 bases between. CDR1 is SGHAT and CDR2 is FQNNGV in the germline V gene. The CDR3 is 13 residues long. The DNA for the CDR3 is TGTGCCAGCAGCTTAGGACAGCCCGGGGAGCTGTTTTTT. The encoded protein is CASSLGQPGELFF.

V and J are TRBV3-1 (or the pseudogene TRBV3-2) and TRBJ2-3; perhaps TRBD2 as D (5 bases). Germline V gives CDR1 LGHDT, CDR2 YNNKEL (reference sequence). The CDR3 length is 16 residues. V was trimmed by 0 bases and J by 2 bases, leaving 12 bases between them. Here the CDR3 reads CASSQDRRKPTDTQYF. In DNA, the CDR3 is TGTGCCAGCAGCCAAGATAGGAGGAAACCCACAGATACGCAGTATTTT.

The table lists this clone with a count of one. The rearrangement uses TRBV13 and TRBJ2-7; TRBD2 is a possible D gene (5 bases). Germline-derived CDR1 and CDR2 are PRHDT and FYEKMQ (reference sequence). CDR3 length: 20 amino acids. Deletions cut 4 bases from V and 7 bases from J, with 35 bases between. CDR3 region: CASSSLPGSQTGRETGEQYF. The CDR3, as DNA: TGTGCCAGCAGCTCACTACCTGGGTCTCAAACTGGCCGCGAGACGGGGGAGCAGTACTTC. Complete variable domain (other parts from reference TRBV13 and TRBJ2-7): AAGVIQSPRHLIKEKRETATLKCYPIPRHDTVYWYQQGPGQDPQFLISFYEKMQSDKGSIPDRFSAQQFSDYHSELNMSSLELGDSALYFCASSSLPGSQTGRETGEQYFGPGTRLTVT.

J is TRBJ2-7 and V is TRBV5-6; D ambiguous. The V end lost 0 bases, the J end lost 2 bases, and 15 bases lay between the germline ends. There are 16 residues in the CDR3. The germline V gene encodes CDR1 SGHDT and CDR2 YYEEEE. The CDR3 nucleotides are TGTGCCAGCAGCTTGGGTGTCGGGTCCGGAGCCTACGAGCAGTACTTC. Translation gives CASSLGVGSGAYEQYF.

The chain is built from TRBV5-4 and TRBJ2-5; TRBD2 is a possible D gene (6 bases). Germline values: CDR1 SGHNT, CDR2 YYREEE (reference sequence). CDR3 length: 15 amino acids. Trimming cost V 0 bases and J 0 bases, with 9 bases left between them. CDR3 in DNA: TGTGCCAGCAGCTTGGGGGGGAGGTACCAAGAGACCCAGTACTTC. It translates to CASSLGGRYQETQYF.

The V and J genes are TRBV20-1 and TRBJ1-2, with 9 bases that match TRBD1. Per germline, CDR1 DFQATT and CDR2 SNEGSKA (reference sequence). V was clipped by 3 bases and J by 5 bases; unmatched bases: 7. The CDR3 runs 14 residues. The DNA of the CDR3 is TGCAGTGCTAGTTCTGGGGACAGGGAGTATGGCTACACCTTC. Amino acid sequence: CSASSGDREYGYTF.

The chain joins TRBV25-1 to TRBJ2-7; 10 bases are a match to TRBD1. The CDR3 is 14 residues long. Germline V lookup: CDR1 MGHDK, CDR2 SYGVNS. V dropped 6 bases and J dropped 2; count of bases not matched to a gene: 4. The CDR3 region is CASRRQGATYEQYF. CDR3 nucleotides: TGTGCCAGCAGGCGACAGGGGGCCACCTACGAGCAGTACTTC.

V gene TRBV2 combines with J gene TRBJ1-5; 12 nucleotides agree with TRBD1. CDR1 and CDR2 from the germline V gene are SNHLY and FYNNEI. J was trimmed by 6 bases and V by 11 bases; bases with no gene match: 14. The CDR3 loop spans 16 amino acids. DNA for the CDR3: TGTGCCTGCCGCCGGGACAGGGGGCGTTTAAGTCAGCCCCAGCATTTT. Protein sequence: CACRRDRGRLSQPQHF. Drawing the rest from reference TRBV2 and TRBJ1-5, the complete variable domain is EPEVTQTPSHQVTQMGQEVILRCVPISNHLYFYWYRQILGQKVEFLVSFYNNEISEKSEIFDDQFSVERPDGSNFTLKIRSTKLEDSAMYFCACRRDRGRLSQPQHFGDGTRLSIL.

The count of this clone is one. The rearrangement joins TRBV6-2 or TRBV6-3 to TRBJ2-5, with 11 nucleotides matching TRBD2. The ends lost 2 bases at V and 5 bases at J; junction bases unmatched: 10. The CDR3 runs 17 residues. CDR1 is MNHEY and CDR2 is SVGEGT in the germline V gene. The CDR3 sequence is CASSYPRLAGLEETQYF. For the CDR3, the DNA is TGTGCCAGCAGTTACCCCCGACTAGCGGGGCTAGAGGAGACCCAGTACTTC.

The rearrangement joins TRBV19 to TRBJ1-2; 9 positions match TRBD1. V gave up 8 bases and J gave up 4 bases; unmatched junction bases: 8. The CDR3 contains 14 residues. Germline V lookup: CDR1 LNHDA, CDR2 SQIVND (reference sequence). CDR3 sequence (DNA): TGTGCCAGTGGGGACAGGGCCCTAACCTATGGCTACACCTTC. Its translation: CASGDRALTYGYTF.

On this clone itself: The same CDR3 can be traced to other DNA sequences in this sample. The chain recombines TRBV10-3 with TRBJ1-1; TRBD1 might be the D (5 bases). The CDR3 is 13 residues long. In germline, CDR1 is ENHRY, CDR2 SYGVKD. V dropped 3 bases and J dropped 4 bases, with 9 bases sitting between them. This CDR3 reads CAISDRVGTEAFF. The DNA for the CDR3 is TGTGCCATCAGTGACAGGGTGGGCACTGAAGCTTTCTTT.

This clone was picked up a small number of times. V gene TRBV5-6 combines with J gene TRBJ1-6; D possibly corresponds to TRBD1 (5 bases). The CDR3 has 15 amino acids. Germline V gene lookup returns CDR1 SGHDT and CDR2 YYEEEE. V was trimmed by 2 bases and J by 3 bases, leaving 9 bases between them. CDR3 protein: CASSFRGIYNSPLHF. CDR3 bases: TGTGCCAGCAGCTTTAGGGGAATCTATAATTCACCCCTCCACTTT.

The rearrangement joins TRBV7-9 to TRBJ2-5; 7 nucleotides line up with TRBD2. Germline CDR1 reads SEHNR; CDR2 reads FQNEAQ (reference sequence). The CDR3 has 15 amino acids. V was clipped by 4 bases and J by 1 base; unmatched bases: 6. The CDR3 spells CASSSASGTQETQYF. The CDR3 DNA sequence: TGTGCCAGCAGCTCTGCTAGCGGAACCCAAGAGACCCAGTACTTC.

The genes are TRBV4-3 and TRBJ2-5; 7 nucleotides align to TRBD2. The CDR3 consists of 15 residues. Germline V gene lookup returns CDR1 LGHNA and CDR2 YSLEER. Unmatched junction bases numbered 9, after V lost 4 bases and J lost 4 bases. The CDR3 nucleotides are TGCGCCAGCAGCCCTAGAGAGGGAGGGTCAGAGACCCAGTACTTC. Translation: CASSPREGGSETQYF.

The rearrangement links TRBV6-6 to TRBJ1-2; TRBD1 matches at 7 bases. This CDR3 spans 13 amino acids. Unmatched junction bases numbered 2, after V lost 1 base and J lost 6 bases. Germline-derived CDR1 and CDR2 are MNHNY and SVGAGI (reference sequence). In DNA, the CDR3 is TGTGCCAGCAGTTACTGGGGGACAGATGGCTACACCTTC. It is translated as CASSYWGTDGYTF.

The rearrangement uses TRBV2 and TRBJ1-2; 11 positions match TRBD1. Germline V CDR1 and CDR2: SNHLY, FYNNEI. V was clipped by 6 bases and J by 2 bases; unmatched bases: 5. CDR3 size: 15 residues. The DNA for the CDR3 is TGTGCCAGCAGGCCGGGACAGGGGGTGAACTATGGCTACACCTTC. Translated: CASRPGQGVNYGYTF.

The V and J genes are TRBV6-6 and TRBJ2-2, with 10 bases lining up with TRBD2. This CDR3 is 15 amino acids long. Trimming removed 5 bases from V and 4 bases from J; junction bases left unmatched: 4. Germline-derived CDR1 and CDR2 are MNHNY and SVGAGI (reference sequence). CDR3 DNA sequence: TGTGCCAGCAGTAAATTAGCGGGGGGCACCGGGGAGCTGTTTTTT. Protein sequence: CASSKLAGGTGELFF.

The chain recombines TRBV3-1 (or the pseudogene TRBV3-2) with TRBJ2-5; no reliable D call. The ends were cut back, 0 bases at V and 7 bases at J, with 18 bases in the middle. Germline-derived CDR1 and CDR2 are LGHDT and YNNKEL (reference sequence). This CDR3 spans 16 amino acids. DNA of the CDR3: TGTGCCAGCAGCCAAGATATGTGCACAGAAGACGGGACCCAGTACTTC. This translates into CASSQDMCTEDGTQYF.